This is a list of T cell receptor beta chains from one sample in a study of shared clonotypes between healthy human individuals. Assay used: immunoSEQ multiplex PCR; TCRdb lists only in-frame clones, some missing. Counted here are roughly 2.6 million clones, 85% to 95% occurring once; the ten biggest clones make up about 0.13%. Material for sequencing was naive CD4+ T cells sorted from blood. The source of these receptors is a man aged 18-30 years in good health. The conserved cysteine and the conserved F or W are not part of the CDR3 here. Where a row states a size, it is once, few, many or the class of an expanded clone; other rows omit it.

clone size	J gene	V gene	CDR3 protein
few	TRBJ1-5	TRBV19	ASSEGAQGNQPQH
NA	TRBJ2-7	TRBV27	ASSRTGDYEQY
NA	TRBJ1-1	TRBV5-1	ASSLARNTEAF
NA	TRBJ1-4	TRBV28	ASRTPTGTNEKLF
NA	TRBJ2-1	TRBV5-4	ASSLLGRGDSRDEQF
NA	TRBJ1-4	TRBV10-3	AISESNGKNGKLF
NA	TRBJ2-2	TRBV27	ASTASSHGELF
NA	TRBJ2-3	TRBV18	ASSPPGTDTQY
NA	TRBJ2-1	TRBV5-1	ASSIRQGQDNEQF
NA	TRBJ2-3	TRBV2	ASRPSGTPRGPDTQY
NA	TRBJ2-3	TRBV7-2	ASSLAGGTDTQY
NA	TRBJ1-2	TRBV5-1	ASSLEGAGYGYT
NA	TRBJ2-7	TRBV9	ASSVGQFSYEQY
once	TRBJ2-7	TRBV6-5	ASRPGDRGQEY
NA	TRBJ1-6	TRBV5-4	ASSLGDRVNSPLH
NA	TRBJ2-5	TRBV4-1	ASSPQLQETQY